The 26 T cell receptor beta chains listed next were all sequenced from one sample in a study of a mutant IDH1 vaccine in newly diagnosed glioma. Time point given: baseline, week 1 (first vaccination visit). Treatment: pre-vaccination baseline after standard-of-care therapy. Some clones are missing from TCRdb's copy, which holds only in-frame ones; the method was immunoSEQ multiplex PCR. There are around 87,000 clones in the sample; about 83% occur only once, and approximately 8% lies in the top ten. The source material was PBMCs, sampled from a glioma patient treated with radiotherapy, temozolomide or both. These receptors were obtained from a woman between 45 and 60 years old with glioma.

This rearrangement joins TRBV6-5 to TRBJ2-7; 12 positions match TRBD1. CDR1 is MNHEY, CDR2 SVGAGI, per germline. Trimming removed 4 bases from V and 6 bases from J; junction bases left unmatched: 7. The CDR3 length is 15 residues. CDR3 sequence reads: CASSSRDRGQGEQYF. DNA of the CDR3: TGTGCCAGCAGTTCCCGGGACAGGGGGCAGGGCGAGCAGTACTTC.

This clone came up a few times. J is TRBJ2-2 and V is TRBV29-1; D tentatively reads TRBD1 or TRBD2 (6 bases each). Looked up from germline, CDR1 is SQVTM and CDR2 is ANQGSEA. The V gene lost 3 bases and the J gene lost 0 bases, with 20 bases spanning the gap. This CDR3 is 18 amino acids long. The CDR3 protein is CSVEGAGRGNPNTGELFF. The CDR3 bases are TGCAGCGTTGAGGGGGCCGGCCGGGGGAATCCGAACACCGGGGAGCTGTTTTTT.

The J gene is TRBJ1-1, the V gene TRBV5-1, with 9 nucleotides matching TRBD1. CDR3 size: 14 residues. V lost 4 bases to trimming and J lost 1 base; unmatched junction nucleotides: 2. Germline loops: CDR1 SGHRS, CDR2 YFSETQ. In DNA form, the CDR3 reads TGCGCCAGCAGCGGGGGACAGGGGAACACTGAAGCTTTCTTT. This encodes CASSGGQGNTEAFF.

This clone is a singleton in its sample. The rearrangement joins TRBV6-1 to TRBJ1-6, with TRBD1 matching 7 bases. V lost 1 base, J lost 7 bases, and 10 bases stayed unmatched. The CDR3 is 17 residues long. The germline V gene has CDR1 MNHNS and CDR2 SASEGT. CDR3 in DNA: TGTGCCAGCAGTGAAGAATGGAGTGGGACAGCGAATTCACCCCTCCACTTT. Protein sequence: CASSEEWSGTANSPLHF.

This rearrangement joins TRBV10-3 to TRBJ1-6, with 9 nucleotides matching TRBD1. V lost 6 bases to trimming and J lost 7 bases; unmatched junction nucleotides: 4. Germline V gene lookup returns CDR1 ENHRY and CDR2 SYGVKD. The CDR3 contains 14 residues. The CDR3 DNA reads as TGTGCCATCAGAAGGGACAGGGTCAATTCACCCCTCCACTTT. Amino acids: CAIRRDRVNSPLHF.

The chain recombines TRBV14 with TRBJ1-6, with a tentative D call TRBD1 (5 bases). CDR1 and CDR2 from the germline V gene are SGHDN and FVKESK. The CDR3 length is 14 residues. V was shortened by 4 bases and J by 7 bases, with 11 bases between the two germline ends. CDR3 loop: CASSLVAGNSPLHF. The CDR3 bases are TGTGCCAGCAGCCTGGTGGCAGGGAATTCACCCCTCCACTTT. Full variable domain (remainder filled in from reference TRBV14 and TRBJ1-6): EAGVTQFPSHSVIEKGQTVTLRCDPISGHDNLYWYRRVMGKEIKFLLHFVKESKQDESGMPNNRFLAERTGGTYSTLKVQPAELEDSGVYFCASSLVAGNSPLHFGNGTRLTVT.

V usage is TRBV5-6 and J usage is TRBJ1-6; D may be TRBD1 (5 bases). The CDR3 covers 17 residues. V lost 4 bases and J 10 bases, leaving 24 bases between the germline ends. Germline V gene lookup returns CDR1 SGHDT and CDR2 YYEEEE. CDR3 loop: CASSIRTVTGRGSPLHF. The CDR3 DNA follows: TGTGCCAGCAGCATTCGGACGGTCACGGGAAGGGGATCACCCCTCCACTTT.

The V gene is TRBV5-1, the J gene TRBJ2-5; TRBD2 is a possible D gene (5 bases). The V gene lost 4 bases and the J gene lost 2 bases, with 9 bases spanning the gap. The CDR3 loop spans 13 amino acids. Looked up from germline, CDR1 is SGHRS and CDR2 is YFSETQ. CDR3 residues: CASSGPGQETQYF. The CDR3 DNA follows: TGCGCCAGCAGCGGGCCGGGGCAAGAGACCCAGTACTTC.

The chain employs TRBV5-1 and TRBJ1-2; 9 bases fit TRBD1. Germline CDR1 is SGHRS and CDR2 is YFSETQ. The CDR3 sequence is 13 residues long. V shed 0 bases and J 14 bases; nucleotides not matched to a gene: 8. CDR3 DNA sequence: TGCGCCAGCAGCTTGGACGGACAGGGGATGGGAACCTTC. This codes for CASSLDGQGMGTF.

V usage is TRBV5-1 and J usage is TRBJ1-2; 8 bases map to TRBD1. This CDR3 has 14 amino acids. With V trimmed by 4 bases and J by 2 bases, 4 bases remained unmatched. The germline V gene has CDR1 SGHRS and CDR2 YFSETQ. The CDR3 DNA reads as TGCGCCAGCAGCCTCACAGGGGGGAACTATGGCTACACCTTC. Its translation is CASSLTGGNYGYTF.

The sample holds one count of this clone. In DNA, the CDR3 is TGTGCCAGTAGAGGGACAGCTCTACCGAACACTGAAGCTTTCTTT. Its translation is CASRGTALPNTEAFF. V usage is TRBV19 and J usage is TRBJ1-1, with 7 nucleotides matching TRBD1. Germline CDR1 LNHDA, CDR2 SQIVND (reference sequence). Trimming took 6 bases from V and 1 from J; bases not matched to a gene: 8. This CDR3 region has 15 residues.

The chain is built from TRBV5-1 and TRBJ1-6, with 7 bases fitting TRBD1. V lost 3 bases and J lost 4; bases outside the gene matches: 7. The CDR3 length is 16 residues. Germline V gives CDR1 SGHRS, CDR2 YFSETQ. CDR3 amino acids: CASSSGTDKYNSPLHF. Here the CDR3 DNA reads TGCGCCAGCAGCTCCGGGACAGACAAGTATAATTCACCCCTCCACTTT. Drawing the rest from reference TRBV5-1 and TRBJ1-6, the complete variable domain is KAGVTQTPRYLIKTRGQQVTLSCSPISGHRSVSWYQQTPGQGLQFLFEYFSETQRNKGNFPGRFSGRQFSNSRSEMNVSTLELGDSALYLCASSSGTDKYNSPLHFGNGTRLTVT.

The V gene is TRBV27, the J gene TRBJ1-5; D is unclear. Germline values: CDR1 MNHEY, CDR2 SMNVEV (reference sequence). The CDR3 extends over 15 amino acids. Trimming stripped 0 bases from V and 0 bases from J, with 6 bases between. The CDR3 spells CASSLSVNSNQPQHF. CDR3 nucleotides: TGTGCCAGCAGTTTATCGGTTAATAGCAATCAGCCCCAGCATTTT.

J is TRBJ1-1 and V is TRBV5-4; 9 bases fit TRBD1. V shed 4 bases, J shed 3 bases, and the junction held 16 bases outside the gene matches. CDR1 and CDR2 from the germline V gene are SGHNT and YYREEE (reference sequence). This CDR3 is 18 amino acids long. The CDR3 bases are TGTGCCAGCAGCCCTCCCTACAGGGGGCGGGTGGAGGACACTGAAGCTTTCTTT. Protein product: CASSPPYRGRVEDTEAFF.

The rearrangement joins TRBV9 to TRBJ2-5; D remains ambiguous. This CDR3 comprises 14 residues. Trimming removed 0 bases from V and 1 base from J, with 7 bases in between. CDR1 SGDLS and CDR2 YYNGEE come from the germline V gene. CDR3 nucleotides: TGTGCCAGCAGCGTAGTAGCAACCCAAGAGACCCAGTACTTC. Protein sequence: CASSVVATQETQYF.

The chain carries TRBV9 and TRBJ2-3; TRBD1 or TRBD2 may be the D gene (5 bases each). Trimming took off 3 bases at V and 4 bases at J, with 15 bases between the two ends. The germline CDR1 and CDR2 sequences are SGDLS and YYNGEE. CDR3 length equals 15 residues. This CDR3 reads CASSGSGSTSDTQYF. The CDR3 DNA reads TGTGCCAGCAGCGGATCAGGGAGCACTTCAGATACGCAGTATTTT.

CDR3 protein: CASSLKDGYNEQFF. For the CDR3, the DNA is TGTGCCAGCAGCCTGAAGGACGGCTACAATGAGCAGTTCTTC. This sequence joins TRBV14 and TRBJ2-1; no reliable D call. This CDR3 is built from 14 residues. CDR1 is SGHDN, CDR2 FVKESK, per germline. With 4 bases removed from V and 3 bases from J, the gap between germline ends came to 10 bases.

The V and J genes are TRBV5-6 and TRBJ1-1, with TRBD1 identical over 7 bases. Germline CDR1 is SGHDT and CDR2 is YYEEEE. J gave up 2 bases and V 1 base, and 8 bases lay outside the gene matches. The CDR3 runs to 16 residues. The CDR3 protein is CASSLLTGLGNTEAFF. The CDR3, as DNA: TGTGCCAGCAGCTTGTTGACAGGGCTTGGAAACACTGAAGCTTTCTTT. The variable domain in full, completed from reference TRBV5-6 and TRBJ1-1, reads DAGVTQSPTHLIKTRGQQVTLRCSPKSGHDTVSWYQQALGQGPQFIFQYYEEEERQRGNFPDRFSGHQFPNYSSELNVNALLLGDSALYLCASSLLTGLGNTEAFFGQGTRLTVV.

The CDR3: CASSIWGSTEAFF. The CDR3 DNA follows: TGTGCCAGTAGTATCTGGGGTAGCACTGAAGCTTTCTTT. The rearrangement links TRBV19 to TRBJ1-1, with D hard to call. There are 13 residues in the CDR3. Looked up from germline, CDR1 is LNHDA and CDR2 is SQIVND (reference sequence). The ends were cut back, 3 bases at V and 4 bases at J, with 9 bases in the middle.

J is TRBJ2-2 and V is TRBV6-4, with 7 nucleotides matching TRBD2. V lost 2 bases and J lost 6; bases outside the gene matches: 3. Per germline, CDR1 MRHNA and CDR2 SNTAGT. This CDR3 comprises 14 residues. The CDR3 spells CASSDGGDSGELFF. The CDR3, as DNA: TGTGCCAGCAGTGACGGGGGGGACTCCGGGGAGCTGTTTTTT.

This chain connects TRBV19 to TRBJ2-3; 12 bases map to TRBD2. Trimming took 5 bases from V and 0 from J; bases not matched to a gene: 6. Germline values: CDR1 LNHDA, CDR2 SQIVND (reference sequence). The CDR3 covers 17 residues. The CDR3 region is CASSARTSGASTDTQYF. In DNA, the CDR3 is TGTGCCAGTAGTGCCAGGACTAGCGGGGCGAGCACAGATACGCAGTATTTT.

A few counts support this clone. For the CDR3, the DNA is TGTGCCTGGAGTGTACGGACAGGGGAGGAAAAACTGTTTTTT. Amino acids: CAWSVRTGEEKLFF. This chain connects TRBV30 to TRBJ1-4, with 9 positions matching TRBD1. The CDR3 length is 14 residues. In germline, CDR1 is GTSNPN, CDR2 SVGIG (reference sequence). With 0 bases clipped from V and 8 bases from J, the junction kept 4 bases outside the gene matches. The full variable domain, in which reference TRBV30 and TRBJ1-4 provide the parts outside the CDR3, is SQTIHQWPATLVQPVGSPLSLECTVEGTSNPNLYWYRQAAGRGLQLLFYSVGIGQISSEVPQNLSASRPQDRQFILSSKKLLLSDSGFYLCAWSVRTGEEKLFFGSGTQLSVL.

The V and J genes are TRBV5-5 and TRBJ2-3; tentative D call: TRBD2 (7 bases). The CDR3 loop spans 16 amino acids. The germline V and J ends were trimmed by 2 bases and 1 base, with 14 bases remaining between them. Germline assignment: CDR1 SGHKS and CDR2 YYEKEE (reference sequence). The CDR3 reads CASSFETGGGTDTQYF. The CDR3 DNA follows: TGTGCCAGCAGCTTTGAAACGGGGGGCGGCACAGATACGCAGTATTTT.

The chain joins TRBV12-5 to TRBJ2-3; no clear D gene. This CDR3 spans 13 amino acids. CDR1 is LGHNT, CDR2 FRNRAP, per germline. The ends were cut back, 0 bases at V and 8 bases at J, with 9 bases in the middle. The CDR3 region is CASGLVLGRTQYF. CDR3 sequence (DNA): TGTGCTAGTGGTTTGGTACTCGGGCGTACGCAGTATTTT.

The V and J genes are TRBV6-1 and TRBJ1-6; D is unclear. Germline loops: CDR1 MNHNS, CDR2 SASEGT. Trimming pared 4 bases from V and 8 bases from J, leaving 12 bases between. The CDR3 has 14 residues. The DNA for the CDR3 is TGTGCCAGCAGTGTTCGTTGGGGTGATTCACCCCTCCACTTT. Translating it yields CASSVRWGDSPLHF.

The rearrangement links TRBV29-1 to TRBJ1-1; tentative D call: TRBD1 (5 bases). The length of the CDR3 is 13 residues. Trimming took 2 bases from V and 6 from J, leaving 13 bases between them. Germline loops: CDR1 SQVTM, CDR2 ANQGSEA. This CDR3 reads CSVEPARGAEAFF. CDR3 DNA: TGCAGCGTTGAACCCGCCCGAGGGGCTGAAGCTTTCTTT.